This T cell receptor (beta chain) was found in a study of blood T cell repertoires in COVID-19. The protocol was immunoSEQ multiplex PCR, while the TCRdb copy is restricted to in-frame clones and leaves out a portion. The table shows approximately 240,000 clones, with about nine tenths occurring only once. The J segment lost 8 bases and the V segment lost 5 bases, leaving 6 bases of the junction unmatched. The CDR3 totals 13 residues. The specimen was peripheral blood. This receptor was taken from a man aged 30-40 years with COVID-19, enrolled during active disease. The V gene is TRBV12-3 or TRBV12-4, the J gene TRBJ1-1; 9 positions match TRBD1. This CDR3 is CASSTQQGAEAFF. In DNA, the CDR3 is TGTGCCAGCAGTACTCAACAGGGGGCCGAAGCTTTCTTT.